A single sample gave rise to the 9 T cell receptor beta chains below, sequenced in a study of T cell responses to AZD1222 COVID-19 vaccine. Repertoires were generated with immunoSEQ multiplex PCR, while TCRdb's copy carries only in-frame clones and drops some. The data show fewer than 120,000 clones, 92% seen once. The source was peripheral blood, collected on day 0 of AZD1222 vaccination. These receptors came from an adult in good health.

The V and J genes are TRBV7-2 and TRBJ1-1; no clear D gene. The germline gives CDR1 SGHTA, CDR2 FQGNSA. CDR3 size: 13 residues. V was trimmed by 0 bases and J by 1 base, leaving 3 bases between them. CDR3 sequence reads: CASSLATNTEAFF. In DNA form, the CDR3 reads TGTGCCAGCAGCTTAGCCACGAACACTGAAGCTTTCTTT.

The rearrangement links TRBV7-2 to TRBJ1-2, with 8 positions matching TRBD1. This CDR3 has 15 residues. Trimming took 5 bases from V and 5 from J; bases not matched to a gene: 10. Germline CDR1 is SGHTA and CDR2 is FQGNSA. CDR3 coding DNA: TGTGCCAGCAGCCATCCAGGGGGCCTGCGGTATGGCTACACCTTC. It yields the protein CASSHPGGLRYGYTF.

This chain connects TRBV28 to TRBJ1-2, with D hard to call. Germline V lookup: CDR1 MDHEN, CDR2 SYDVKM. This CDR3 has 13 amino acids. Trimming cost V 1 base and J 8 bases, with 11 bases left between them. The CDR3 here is CASSLSSIGGYTF. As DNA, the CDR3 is TGTGCCAGCAGTTTATCCAGCATTGGGGGCTACACCTTC.

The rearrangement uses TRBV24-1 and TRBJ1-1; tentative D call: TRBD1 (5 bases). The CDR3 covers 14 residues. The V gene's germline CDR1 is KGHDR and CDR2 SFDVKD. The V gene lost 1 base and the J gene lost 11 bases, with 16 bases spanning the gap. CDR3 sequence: CATSDFAGDRGAFF. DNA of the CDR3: TGTGCCACCAGTGATTTCGCTGGAGACAGAGGGGCTTTCTTT.

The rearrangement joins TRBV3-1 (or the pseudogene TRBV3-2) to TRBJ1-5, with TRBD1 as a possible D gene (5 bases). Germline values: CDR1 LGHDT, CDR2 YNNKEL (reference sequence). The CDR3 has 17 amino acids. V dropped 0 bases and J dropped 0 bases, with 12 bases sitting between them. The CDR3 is CASSQDRGGTSNQPQHF. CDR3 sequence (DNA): TGTGCCAGCAGCCAAGATCGGGGGGGGACTAGCAATCAGCCCCAGCATTTT.

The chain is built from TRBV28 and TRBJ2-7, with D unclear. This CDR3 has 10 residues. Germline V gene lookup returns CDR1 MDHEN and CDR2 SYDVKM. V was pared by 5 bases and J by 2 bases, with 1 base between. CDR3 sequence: CASSAYEQYF. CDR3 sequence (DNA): TGTGCCAGCAGTGCCTACGAGCAGTACTTC.

CDR3 DNA sequence: TGTGCCAGCACGGCTAGTCAGCCTGGTAACTATGGCTACACCTTC. This sequence encodes CASTASQPGNYGYTF. The chain uses TRBV6-5 and TRBJ1-2, with D hard to call. The germline V gene encodes CDR1 MNHEY and CDR2 SVGAGI. V was shortened by 7 bases and J by 1 base, with 16 bases between the two germline ends. This CDR3 spans 15 amino acids.

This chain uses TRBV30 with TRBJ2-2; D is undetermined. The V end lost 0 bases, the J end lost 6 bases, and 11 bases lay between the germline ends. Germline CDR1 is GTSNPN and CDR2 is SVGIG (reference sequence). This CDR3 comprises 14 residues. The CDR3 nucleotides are TGTGCCTGGAGTGTACGTGCGGACGCCGGGGAGCTGTTTTTT. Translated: CAWSVRADAGELFF.

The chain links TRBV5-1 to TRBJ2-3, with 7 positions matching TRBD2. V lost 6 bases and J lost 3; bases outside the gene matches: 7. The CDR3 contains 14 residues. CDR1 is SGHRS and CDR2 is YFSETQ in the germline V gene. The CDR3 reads CASTQGGATDTQYF. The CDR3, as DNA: TGCGCCAGCACCCAGGGAGGGGCGACAGATACGCAGTATTTT.